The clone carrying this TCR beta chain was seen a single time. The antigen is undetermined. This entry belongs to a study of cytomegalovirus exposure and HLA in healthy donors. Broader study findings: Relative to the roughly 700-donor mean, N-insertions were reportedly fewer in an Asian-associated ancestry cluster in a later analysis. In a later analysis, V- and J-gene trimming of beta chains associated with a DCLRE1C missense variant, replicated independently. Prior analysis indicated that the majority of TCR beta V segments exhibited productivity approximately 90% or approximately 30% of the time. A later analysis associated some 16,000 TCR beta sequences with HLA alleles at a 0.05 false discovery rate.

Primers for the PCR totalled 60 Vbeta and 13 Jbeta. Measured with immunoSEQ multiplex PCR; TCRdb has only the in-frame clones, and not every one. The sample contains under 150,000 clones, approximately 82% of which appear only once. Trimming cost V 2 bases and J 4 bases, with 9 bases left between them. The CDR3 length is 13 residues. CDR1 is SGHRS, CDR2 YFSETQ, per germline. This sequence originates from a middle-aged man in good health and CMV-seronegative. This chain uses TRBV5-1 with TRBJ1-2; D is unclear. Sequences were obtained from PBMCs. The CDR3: CASSLGGTYGYTF. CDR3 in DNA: TGCGCCAGCAGCTTAGGAGGCACCTATGGCTACACCTTC.